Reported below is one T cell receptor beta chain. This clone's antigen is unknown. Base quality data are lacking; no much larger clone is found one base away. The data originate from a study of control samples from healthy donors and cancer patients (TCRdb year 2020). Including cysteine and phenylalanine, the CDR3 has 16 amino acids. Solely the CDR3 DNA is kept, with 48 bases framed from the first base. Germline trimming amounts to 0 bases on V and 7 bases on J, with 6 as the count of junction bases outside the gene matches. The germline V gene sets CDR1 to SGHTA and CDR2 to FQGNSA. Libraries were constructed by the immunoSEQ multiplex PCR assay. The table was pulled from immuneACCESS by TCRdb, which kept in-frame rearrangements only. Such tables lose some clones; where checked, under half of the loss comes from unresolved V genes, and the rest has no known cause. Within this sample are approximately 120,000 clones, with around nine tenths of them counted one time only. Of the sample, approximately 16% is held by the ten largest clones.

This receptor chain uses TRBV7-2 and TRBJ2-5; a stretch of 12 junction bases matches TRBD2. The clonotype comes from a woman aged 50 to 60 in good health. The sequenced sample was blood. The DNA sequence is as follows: TGTGCCAGCAGCTTAGCTGCTAGCGGGGGGGCGACGACCCAGTACTTC. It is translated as CASSLAASGGATTQYF.